These 2 T cell receptor beta chains share one sample of origin, sequenced in a study of T cell responses to AZD1222 COVID-19 vaccine. Produced via immunoSEQ multiplex PCR; TCRdb's table is partial and in-frame only. The profile covers more than 110,000 clones, with about 90% appearing a single time and 3% to 4.5% taken by the ten largest. The sample here was peripheral blood, taken on day 0 of AZD1222 vaccination. These receptors were obtained from an adult in good health.

The V and J genes are TRBV7-2 and TRBJ1-5; D is perhaps TRBD1 (6 bases). Germline loops: CDR1 SGHTA, CDR2 FQGNSA. CDR3 length: 15 residues. V was shortened by 5 bases and J by 2 bases, with 13 bases between the two germline ends. CDR3 coding DNA: TGTGCCAGCAGCATACAGGGCGCGGGCAATCAGCCCCAGCATTTT. Amino acid sequence: CASSIQGAGNQPQHF.

Here the CDR3 reads CASSFRQGATDTQYF. The CDR3 coding sequence is TGTGCCAGCAGTTTTCGACAGGGGGCAACAGATACGCAGTATTTT. V is TRBV6-5 and J is TRBJ2-3, with 10 positions matching TRBD1. Trimming removed 4 bases from V and 3 bases from J; junction bases left unmatched: 4. The CDR3 spans 15 residues. Germline values: CDR1 MNHEY, CDR2 SVGAGI.